Listed below are T cell receptor beta chains from one sample, sequenced in a study of vaccination and CD4 T cells after COVID-19. What these receptors recognize is not known. TCRdb reprocessed the PCR reads via MiXCR and lists one record per CDR3 protein. The sample includes some 4,000 distinct CDR3 sequences, roughly 15% of them seen just once. Sequencing used CD4+ T cells from blood, cultured in vitro. These receptors were collected from a human donor who had recovered from COVID-19. The CDR3 runs from the conserved cysteine through the conserved F or W. A D gene is named only where the DNA matches it firmly. Not every row has a clone size; where given, it reads once, few, many or a size class.

cdr3_nt	cdr3_aa	v_call	j_call	d_call	clone_size
TGTGCCAGCAGTGCGAACCCAGGGACCGCCCTGGGAAACACCATATATTTT	CASSANPGTALGNTIYF	TRBV2	TRBJ1-3	NA	NA
TGTGCCAGTAGTCCCAGTGTTAAACAGGGGTTGGGGTATAGCAATCAGCCCCAGCATTTT	CASSPSVKQGLGYSNQPQHF	TRBV19	TRBJ1-5	TRBD1	medium-sized
TGTGCCAGCAGTTTAACAGGCGGCAGCAATCAGCCCCAGCATTTT	CASSLTGGSNQPQHF	TRBV12-3/TRBV12-4	TRBJ1-5	NA	few
TGTGCCAGCAGCTCCCGGTCGACAGGGCTGGGGACCCAGTACTTC	CASSSRSTGLGTQYF	TRBV5-4	TRBJ2-5	TRBD1	few
TGTGCCAGCAGCTTAATGGGGCCGGACTACGAGCAGTACTTC	CASSLMGPDYEQYF	TRBV7-9	TRBJ2-7	NA	few
TGCAGCGTTACACCCCCTTGGCAGGGCTACACTGAAGCTTTCTTT	CSVTPPWQGYTEAFF	TRBV29-1	TRBJ1-1	NA	few
TGTGCCAGCAGCCAGGACAGGTCCTCTGGAAACACCATATATTTT	CASSQDRSSGNTIYF	TRBV7-9	TRBJ1-3	TRBD1	medium-sized
TGTGCCAGCAGTAAGACTAGCGGACTCCCCGCAGATACGCAGTATTTT	CASSKTSGLPADTQYF	TRBV6-1	TRBJ2-3	TRBD2	few
TGTGCTAGTGGTTTGGCGGTGAACACTGAAGCTTTCTTT	CASGLAVNTEAFF	TRBV12-5	TRBJ1-1	NA	few
TGTGCCAGTAGTATAAATACAGGAGGAACAGATACGCAGTATTTT	CASSINTGGTDTQYF	TRBV19	TRBJ2-3	NA	NA
TGTGCCAGCAAGGCTAGCGGCACAGATACGCAGTATTTT	CASKASGTDTQYF	TRBV7-9	TRBJ2-3	NA	NA
TGTGCCAGCCTTCGGACAGGGAATTTTCACTATGGCTACACCTTC	CASLRTGNFHYGYTF	TRBV6-1	TRBJ1-2	TRBD1	few
TGTGCCAGCAGCCTCGGGACCACACAAGAGACCCAGTACTTC	CASSLGTTQETQYF	TRBV9	TRBJ2-5	NA	NA
TGCAGTGCGCCGACTAGCGGGGGGGCCGGAGAGACCCAGTACTTC	CSAPTSGGAGETQYF	TRBV20-1	TRBJ2-5	TRBD2	NA
TGTGCCAGCAGCTTGGGGCGGGGTAGCACAGATACGCAGTATTTT	CASSLGRGSTDTQYF	TRBV5-4	TRBJ2-3	NA	medium-sized
TGTGCCAGCAGCCTCGGACAGGGGGCTTCACCCCTCCACTTT	CASSLGQGASPLHF	TRBV5-6	TRBJ1-6	TRBD1	few
TGCAGTGCTAGAGATGGGACGGCTGTAACTGAAGCTTTCTTT	CSARDGTAVTEAFF	TRBV20-1	TRBJ1-1	NA	NA
TGTGCCACCAGCCCAGGGGAGGGGGCATGGAATGTGCAGTATTTT	CATSPGEGAWNVQYF	TRBV15	TRBJ2-3	NA	medium-sized
TGTGCCAGCAGCTCCGGGGGGGCAGGCCGGAACACCGGGGAGCTGTTTTTT	CASSSGGAGRNTGELFF	TRBV5-4	TRBJ2-2	TRBD2	NA
TGTGCCAGCAGCGCGACTAGCGGGGGGGCAGGCACCGGGGAGCTGTTTTTT	CASSATSGGAGTGELFF	TRBV7-9	TRBJ2-2	TRBD2	few
TGCGCCAGCAGCCCGACAGGGGGCTATGGCTACACCTTC	CASSPTGGYGYTF	TRBV10-2	TRBJ1-2	TRBD1	NA
TGTGCCTGGAAGGCAGGGGGAAACACCATATATTTT	CAWKAGGNTIYF	TRBV30	TRBJ1-3	NA	NA
TGTGCCAGCACCGATACAACTAACTATGGCTACACCTTC	CASTDTTNYGYTF	TRBV7-9	TRBJ1-2	NA	medium-sized
TGTGCCAGCAGCCCTCGACAATCCCCCGGCTATGGCTACACCTTC	CASSPRQSPGYGYTF	TRBV14	TRBJ1-2	NA	NA
TGTGCCAGCAGTTCGGGACGGAACTACGAGCAGTACTTC	CASSSGRNYEQYF	TRBV12-3/TRBV12-4	TRBJ2-7	NA	medium-sized
TGCAGCGCCCAGAGGGGGACAGGGAACCACAATGAGCAGTTCTTC	CSAQRGTGNHNEQFF	TRBV29-1	TRBJ2-1	TRBD1	NA
TGTGCCAGCAGCTTAGGGTCTGGAAACACCATATATTTT	CASSLGSGNTIYF	TRBV11-3	TRBJ1-3	NA	medium-sized
TGTGCCAGCGGGGCCTCCCCAGTTTACGAGCAGTACTTC	CASGASPVYEQYF	TRBV12-3/TRBV12-4	TRBJ2-7	NA	NA
TGTGCCAGTAGTCTCGGACAGGGGGCTTCCTACGAGCAGTACTTC	CASSLGQGASYEQYF	TRBV19	TRBJ2-7	TRBD1	few
TGTGCTAGTGGGGTTGACACTGAAGCTTTCTTT	CASGVDTEAFF	TRBV12-5	TRBJ1-1	NA	NA
TGTGCTGCCGCTTCAGGGGGTTCTAGCTCTGGAAACACCATATATTTT	CAAASGGSSSGNTIYF	TRBV7-2	TRBJ1-3	TRBD1	few
TGTGCCAGCAGTCTGTCTTTCACAGGGGGCTTTGGCTACACCTTC	CASSLSFTGGFGYTF	TRBV12-3/TRBV12-4	TRBJ1-2	TRBD1	few
TGTGCCTGGAGGAACACCGGGGAGCTGTTTTTT	CAWRNTGELFF	TRBV30	TRBJ2-2	NA	NA
TGCAGTGCCAAGGGGGGGAATTCACCCCTCCACTTT	CSAKGGNSPLHF	TRBV20-1	TRBJ1-6	NA	medium-sized
TGTGCCAGCAGCTCCGGGACAGGGCAACGCTATGGCTACACCTTC	CASSSGTGQRYGYTF	TRBV7-9	TRBJ1-2	TRBD1	NA
TGTGCCAGCACGGGTGGGACGCCGACCCACGGGACCCAGTACTTC	CASTGGTPTHGTQYF	TRBV12-3/TRBV12-4	TRBJ2-5	NA	NA
TGTGCCAGCATTAGGACAGGGGCTTTCTACGAGCAGTACTTC	CASIRTGAFYEQYF	TRBV6-1	TRBJ2-7	TRBD1	few
TGTGCCAGCAGAAATACAGGGACCCAGTACTTC	CASRNTGTQYF	TRBV12-3/TRBV12-4	TRBJ2-5	NA	medium-sized
TGTGCCAGCAGTTTATCGGAAGAGACCCAGTACTTC	CASSLSEETQYF	TRBV12-3/TRBV12-4	TRBJ2-5	NA	NA
TGTGCCAGCAGCTTATCTGGGGACAGCTCCTACAATGAGCAGTTCTTC	CASSLSGDSSYNEQFF	TRBV7-3	TRBJ2-1	TRBD1	NA
TGTGCCAGCAGTTACTCCCACAGGGGGGTCTATGGCTACACCTTC	CASSYSHRGVYGYTF	TRBV6-5	TRBJ1-2	TRBD1	few